This T cell receptor (beta chain) originates from a study of a mutant IDH1 vaccine in newly diagnosed glioma (TCRdb year 2021). In the study overall: Across visits V03 through V10, patients got a total of eight vaccinations, given in weeks 1, 3, 5, 7, 11, 15, 19 and 23. Longitudinal TCRB deep sequencing was performed for roughly 25 treated patients wherever samples were available for exploratory analyses. Vaccination started 4-6 weeks after radiotherapy alone, or was given together with temozolomide cycles in the groups whose treatment included chemotherapy. Before enrollment, patients had received standard therapy of radiotherapy alone, temozolomide alone, or radiochemotherapy with temozolomide; most received the combination. Peripheral blood samples were drawn at six visits, namely V03 (baseline), V05, V07, V10, V12 and V13. The roughly 33 treated patients were approximately 62% male and around 40% female, with a mean age of roughly 42 years.

Trimming at the junction amounts to 7 bases on V and 6 bases on J, and the germline ends lie 21 bases apart. According to the germline V gene, CDR1 reads SNHLY and CDR2 reads FYNNEI. Measured from the cysteine to the phenylalanine, the CDR3 is 15 residues long. The kept DNA is CDR3 alone, 45 bases in frame from the first base. Of note for this clone: No antigen is known for it. Per-base quality was not reported, and no clone a single base away is much larger than it.

Points the paper makes about the study in general: The authors stated that sample limitations prevented analyses of patient blood samples from being reproduced. Immune responses induced by the vaccine were seen in approximately 93% of patients across multiple MHC alleles. Selection of PBMC samples for TCRB deep sequencing was based on availability. Pseudoprogression appeared unrelated to alterations in the top peripheral T cell clonotypes detected by TCRB sequencing.

The time point label corresponds to: week 11, during vaccination. Every vaccine dose consisted of 300 ug of a 20-mer mutant IDH1 peptide in Montanide, administered subcutaneously together with topical imiquimod. Donors had newly diagnosed WHO grade 3 or 4 IDH1-mutant astrocytomas with loss of nuclear ATRX. The samples were drawn from NOA16, a multicentre, single-arm, open-label phase I trial in Germany that tested a mutant IDH1 peptide vaccine in humans for the first time. Genomic DNA for TCRB sequencing was isolated from EDTA blood with the DNeasy Blood and Tissue Kit. The protocol used for the library was the immunoSEQ multiplex PCR assay. Following the manufacturer's protocol, the hsTCRB Kit was used to amplify rearranged TCR beta chain sequences. Sequencing of TCRB libraries was carried out on an Illumina MiSeq. As for how the authors treated the data: The kit vendor's proprietary platform handled demultiplexing, trimming and gene mapping. Entries here come from immuneACCESS through TCRdb and include only in-frame sequences with V and J called. Some clones fail to appear in such tables; in the studies checked, an unresolved V gene covers under half of the shortfall, and the cause of the remainder is unknown. V, J and clone size are those of that table, while D and trimming were read from the DNA. The sample records about 67,000 clones, about nine tenths of which are singletons. 1.9% of the sample lies in the top ten.

The TCR originated in a man aged 40-50 years with glioma. The source was PBMCs, collected from a glioma patient whose treatment included an IDH1 peptide vaccine. The chain is made from TRBV2 and TRBJ1-2, with the identity of the D gene unclear. The DNA sequence reads TGTGCCAGCACCAAGGACGGACCGATAGAGAATGGCTACACCTTC. Protein translation: CASTKDGPIENGYTF.